This T cell receptor beta chain came from a study of T cell clonality in common variable immunodeficiency. TCRdb keeps only in-frame clones here, not all; method: immunoSEQ multiplex PCR. The repertoire shows tens of thousands of clones, none seen only once; the top ten take roughly 6.2%. This clone was found many times. Antigen unknown. Donors gave 5 to 8 ml heparinized peripheral whole blood. Study-wide points: In common variable immunodeficiency, TCR beta chains reportedly carried fewer deletions and N-nucleotide insertions.

The sequenced sample was peripheral blood mononuclear cells. The receptor was derived from a person aged 18-70 years in good health.

The CDR3 is CASSLFSRGNEQFF. CDR3 bases read: TGTGCCAGCAGCTTATTTTCCCGGGGCAATGAG. The chain joins TRBV7-2 to TRBJ2-1; TRBD2 is a possible D gene (5 bases). The sequence runs out 3 residues before the end of the CDR3; the remainder is reconstructed from the germline J gene. CDR1 SGHTA and CDR2 FQGNSA come from the germline V gene. V lost 2 bases and J 6 bases, leaving 11 bases between the germline ends. CDR3 size: 14 residues.